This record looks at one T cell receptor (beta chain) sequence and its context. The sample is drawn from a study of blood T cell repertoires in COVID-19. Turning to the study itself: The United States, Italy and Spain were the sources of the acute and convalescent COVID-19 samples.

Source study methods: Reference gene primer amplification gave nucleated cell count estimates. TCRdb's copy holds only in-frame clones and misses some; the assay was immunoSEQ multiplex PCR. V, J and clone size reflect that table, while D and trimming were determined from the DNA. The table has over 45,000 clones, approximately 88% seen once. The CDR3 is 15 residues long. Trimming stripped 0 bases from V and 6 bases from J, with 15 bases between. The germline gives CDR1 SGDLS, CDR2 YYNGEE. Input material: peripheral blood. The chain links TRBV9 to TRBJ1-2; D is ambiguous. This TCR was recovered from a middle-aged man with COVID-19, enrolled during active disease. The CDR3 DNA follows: TGTGCCAGCAGCGTAGCCCCGGGAAGAAGGGATGGCTACACCTTC. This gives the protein CASSVAPGRRDGYTF.